Listed below are T cell receptor beta chains from one sample, sequenced in a study of T cell repertoires in cytomegalovirus infection. MiXCR, applied by TCRdb to the reads, yields one record per CDR3 protein. The table has about 260,000 distinct CDR3 sequences, roughly 9.1% seen once. Sequencing was performed on PBMCs. The receptor source for this set is a human donor in good health (CMV status not recorded). Some clones in this sample may be carry-over from other donors' samples. Both conserved end residues are part of each CDR3. D genes are given only for firm matches. Clone size is shown for a subset of rows, as once, few, many or a class of expanded clone.

DNA: TGTGCCAGCAAGGTGTACCAGGATGAGCAGTTCTTC
CDR3: CASKVYQDEQFF
D: .
V: TRBV6-2/TRBV6-3
size: .
J: TRBJ2-1

DNA: TGTGCCAGCAGTTTAACCGGCGGGGCTTGGGAAAAACTGTTTTTT
CDR3: CASSLTGGAWEKLFF
D: .
V: TRBV12-3/TRBV12-4
size: many
J: TRBJ1-4

DNA: TGTGCCAGCAGTGATTTGGCATCCACCGGGGAGCTGTTTTTT
CDR3: CASSDLASTGELFF
D: .
V: TRBV25-1
size: many
J: TRBJ2-2

DNA: TGCAGTGCTAGAGATGACAGCTCATTCGGGGAGCAGTTCTTC
CDR3: CSARDDSSFGEQFF
D: .
V: TRBV20-1
size: few
J: TRBJ2-1

DNA: TGCGCCAGCAGCCCCACAGAGTCCTATGGCTACACCTTC
CDR3: CASSPTESYGYTF
D: .
V: TRBV5-1
size: .
J: TRBJ1-2

DNA: TGTGCCAGCAGCTTAAGGCGGGCTCCCACAGATACGCAGTATTTT
CDR3: CASSLRRAPTDTQYF
D: .
V: TRBV11-2
size: many
J: TRBJ2-3

DNA: TGTGCCAGCAGTTCCCCTCTAGCGGGGGACTACTCTAGCACAGATACGCAGTATTTT
CDR3: CASSSPLAGDYSSTDTQYF
D: TRBD2
V: TRBV6-5
size: .
J: TRBJ2-3

DNA: TGTGCCAGCAGTTACGAAGCAGGCTGGAATTCACCCCTCCACTTT
CDR3: CASSYEAGWNSPLHF
D: .
V: TRBV6-2/TRBV6-3
size: few
J: TRBJ1-6

DNA: TGTGCCAGCAGCAAAGCAGACAGGGCCCTTGGCAATGAGCAGTTCTTC
CDR3: CASSKADRALGNEQFF
D: TRBD1
V: TRBV7-2
size: many
J: TRBJ2-1

DNA: TGTGCCAGCAGCTTTAGGGGGCTTGGGAGCAATCAGCCCCAGCATTTT
CDR3: CASSFRGLGSNQPQHF
D: TRBD1
V: TRBV12-3/TRBV12-4
size: many
J: TRBJ1-5